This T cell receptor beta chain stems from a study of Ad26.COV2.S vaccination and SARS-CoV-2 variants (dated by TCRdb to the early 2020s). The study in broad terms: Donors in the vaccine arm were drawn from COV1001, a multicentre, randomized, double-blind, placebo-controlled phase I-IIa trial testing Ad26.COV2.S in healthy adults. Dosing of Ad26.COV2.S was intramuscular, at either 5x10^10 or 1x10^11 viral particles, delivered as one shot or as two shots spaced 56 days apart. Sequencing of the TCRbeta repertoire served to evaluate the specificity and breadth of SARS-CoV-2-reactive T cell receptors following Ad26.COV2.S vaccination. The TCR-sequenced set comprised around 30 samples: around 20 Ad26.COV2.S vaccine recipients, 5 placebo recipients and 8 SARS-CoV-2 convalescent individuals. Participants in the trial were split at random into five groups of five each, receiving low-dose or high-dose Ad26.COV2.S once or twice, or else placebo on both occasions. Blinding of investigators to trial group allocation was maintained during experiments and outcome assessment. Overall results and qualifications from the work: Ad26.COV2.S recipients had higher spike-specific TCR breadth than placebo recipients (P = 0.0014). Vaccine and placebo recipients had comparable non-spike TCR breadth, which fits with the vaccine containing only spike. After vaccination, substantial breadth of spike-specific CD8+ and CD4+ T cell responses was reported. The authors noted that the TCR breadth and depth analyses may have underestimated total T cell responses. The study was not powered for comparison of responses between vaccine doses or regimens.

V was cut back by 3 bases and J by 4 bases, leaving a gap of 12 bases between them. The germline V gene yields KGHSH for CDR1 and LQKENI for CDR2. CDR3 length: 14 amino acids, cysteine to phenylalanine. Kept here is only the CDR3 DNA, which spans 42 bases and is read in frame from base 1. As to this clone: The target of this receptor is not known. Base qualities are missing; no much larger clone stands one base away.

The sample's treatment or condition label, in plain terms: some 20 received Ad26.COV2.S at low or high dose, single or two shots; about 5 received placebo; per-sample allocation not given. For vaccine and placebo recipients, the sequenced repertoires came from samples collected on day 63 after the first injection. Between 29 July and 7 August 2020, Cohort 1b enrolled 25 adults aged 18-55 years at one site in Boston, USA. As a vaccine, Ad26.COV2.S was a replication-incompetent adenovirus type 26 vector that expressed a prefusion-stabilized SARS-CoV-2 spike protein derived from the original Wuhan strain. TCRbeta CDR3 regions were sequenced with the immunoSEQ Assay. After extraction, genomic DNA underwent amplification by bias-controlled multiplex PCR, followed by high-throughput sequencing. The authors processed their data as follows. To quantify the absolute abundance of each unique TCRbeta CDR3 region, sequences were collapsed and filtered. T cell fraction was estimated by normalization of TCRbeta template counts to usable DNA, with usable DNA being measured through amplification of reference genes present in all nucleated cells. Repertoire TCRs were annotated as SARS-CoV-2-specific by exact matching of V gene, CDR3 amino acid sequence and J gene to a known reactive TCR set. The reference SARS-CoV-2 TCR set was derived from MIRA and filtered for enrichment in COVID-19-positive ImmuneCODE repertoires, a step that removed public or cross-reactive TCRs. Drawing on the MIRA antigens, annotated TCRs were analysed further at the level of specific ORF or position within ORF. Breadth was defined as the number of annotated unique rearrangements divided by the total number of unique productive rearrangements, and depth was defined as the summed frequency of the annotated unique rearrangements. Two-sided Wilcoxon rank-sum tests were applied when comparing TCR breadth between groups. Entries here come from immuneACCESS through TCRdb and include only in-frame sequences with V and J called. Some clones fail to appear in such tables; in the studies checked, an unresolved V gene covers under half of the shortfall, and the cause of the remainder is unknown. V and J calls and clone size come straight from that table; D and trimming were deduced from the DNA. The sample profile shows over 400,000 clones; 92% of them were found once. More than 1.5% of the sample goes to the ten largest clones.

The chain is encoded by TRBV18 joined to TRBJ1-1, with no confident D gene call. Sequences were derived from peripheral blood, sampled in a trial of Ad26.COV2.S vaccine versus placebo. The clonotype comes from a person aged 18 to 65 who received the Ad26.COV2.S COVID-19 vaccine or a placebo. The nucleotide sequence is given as TGTGCCAGCTCACCTTACGACGGGAGCACTGAAGCTTTCTTT. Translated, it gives CASSPYDGSTEAFF.